The rows below give T cell receptor beta chains drawn from one sample of a study of T-cell memory formation after mild COVID-19. Each CDR3 protein is one row after TCRdb ran MiXCR on the 5' RACE reads. Found here are over 450,000 distinct CDR3 sequences, roughly 22% of them singletons; the top ten hold around 13%. The specimen sequenced was PBMCs or a T cell subset sorted from them (not recorded which). These receptor sequences come from an adult woman who had mild COVID-19 (a few samples of this study predate the infection). Cell type and time point are not known. The CDR3 runs from the conserved cysteine through the conserved F or W. D genes are given only for firm matches. Some rows have no size entry. The others give once, few or many, or a class for an expanded clone.

j_call,v_call,d_call,clone_size,cdr3_nt,cdr3_aa
TRBJ2-3,TRBV24-1,-,few,TGTGCCACCAGTGACGCTGGACTCCGCACAGATACGCAGTATTTT,CATSDAGLRTDTQYF
TRBJ2-7,TRBV29-1,-,-,TGCAGCGTAATAGCAGGTTGGGGCCGAGGAACCTACGAGCAGTACTTC,CSVIAGWGRGTYEQYF
TRBJ2-3,TRBV5-4,-,-,TGTGCCAGCAGCTCCGATTACACAGATACGCAGTATTTT,CASSSDYTDTQYF
TRBJ2-7,TRBV7-9,-,-,TGTGCCAGCAGCTTCCCTGGATCGTCCGAGCAGTACTTC,CASSFPGSSEQYF
TRBJ1-2,TRBV9,-,-,TGTGCCAGCAGCTCCCCGGGACGGTATGGCTACACCTTC,CASSSPGRYGYTF
TRBJ2-1,TRBV19,-,-,TGTGCCAGTAGCCGGAAAAGCTCCTACAATGAGCAGTTCTTC,CASSRKSSYNEQFF
TRBJ2-7,TRBV7-9,-,-,TGTGCCAGCAGCCTCGAGGGGGGGCGAGGTGCCGAGCAGTACTTC,CASSLEGGRGAEQYF
TRBJ2-2,TRBV10-3,-,many,TGTGCCATCAGTACAGGGTCCGGGGAGCTGTTTTTT,CAISTGSGELFF
TRBJ2-7,TRBV4-3,TRBD2,-,TGCGCCAGCAGCCGAGGGGTAATTAGCGGGTACTCCTACGAGCAGTACTTC,CASSRGVISGYSYEQYF
TRBJ1-6,TRBV7-9,-,-,TGTGCCAGCAGCACCCCCCCAACAGGGAGTTCACCCCTCCACTTT,CASSTPPTGSSPLHF
TRBJ2-3,TRBV20-1,-,-,TGCAGTGCTAGAGATCCCGGAGGCACAGATACGCAGTATTTT,CSARDPGGTDTQYF
TRBJ1-5,TRBV4-1,TRBD1,few,TGCGCCAGCAGCCAGTCGCCGGGACAGTTCAATCAGCCCCAGCATTTT,CASSQSPGQFNQPQHF
TRBJ1-2,TRBV19,-,few,TGTGCCAGTAGTCCGGCCAGGGAGGATGGCTACACCTTC,CASSPAREDGYTF
TRBJ1-1,TRBV29-1,-,-,TGCAGCGTTACGAGAGGGAGCACTGAAGCTTTCTTT,CSVTRGSTEAFF
TRBJ2-5,TRBV28,-,few,TGTGCCAGCAGTTTGGGGACGATGGTTCAAGAGACCCAGTACTTC,CASSLGTMVQETQYF
TRBJ2-2,TRBV7-9,-,few,TGTGCCAGCAGCTACCCAGAGTGGGAGCTGTTTTTT,CASSYPEWELFF
TRBJ2-7,TRBV15,-,-,TGTGCCACCAGCAGAGATAGGGACCACCTTAAAGGGCAGTACTTC,CATSRDRDHLKGQYF
TRBJ1-1,TRBV7-2,TRBD1,few,TGTGCCAGCAGCTTACAGGGGGCTCTATCCCCGAACACTGAAGCTTTCTTT,CASSLQGALSPNTEAFF
TRBJ1-5,TRBV20-1,-,-,TGCAGTGCTAGGACGGGGACATACCCTGATCAGCCCCAGCATTTT,CSARTGTYPDQPQHF
TRBJ2-3,TRBV5-1,TRBD1,-,TGCGCCAGCAGCCAACCACGTCCCGGGACAGGGGGCGGCACAGATACGCAGTATTTT,CASSQPRPGTGGGTDTQYF
TRBJ2-7,TRBV6-4,TRBD2,-,TGTGCCGAGGGGCTAGCGGGAGACCCCTACGAGCAGTACTTC,CAEGLAGDPYEQYF
TRBJ2-1,TRBV5-1,-,-,TGCGCCAGCAGCTTGGAGGTACAAGACAATGAGCAGTTCTTC,CASSLEVQDNEQFF